The 19 T cell receptor beta chains presented below share a single source sample, sequenced in a study of shared clonotypes between healthy human individuals (dated by TCRdb to the early 2020s). Libraries came from the immunoSEQ multiplex PCR assay. Sourced from immuneACCESS, this table was stored by TCRdb with only in-frame sequences that have V and J called. A share of the clones is absent; for the studies checked, an unresolved V gene accounts for under half, and the remainder has no known explanation. A total of some 1,100,000 clones appear in this sample, approximately 78% of them only once. Around 0.47% of the sample lies in the top ten. The specimen sequenced was memory CD4+ T cells from PBMCs. Sample cell subset or site, as interpreted from the label and publication: CD45RA-negative fraction. These TCRs come from a man aged 18 to 29 in good health. Some clones in this sample may be carry-over from other donors' samples.

The CDR3 bases are TGTGCCAGTACTTTGCCCGGACAGGGCGAGCAGTACTTC. This translates into CASTLPGQGEQYF. The chain has TRBV28 and TRBJ2-7, with TRBD1 matching over 8 bases. The CDR3 sequence is 13 residues long. The V and J ends lost 9 bases and 6 bases, in that order; junction bases with no gene match: 10. Germline V CDR1 and CDR2: MDHEN, SYDVKM.

The gene calls are TRBV11-2 and TRBJ2-7; 9 bases map to TRBD1. J lost 2 bases, V lost 4 bases, and 3 bases had no gene match. The germline gives CDR1 SGHAT, CDR2 FQNNGV. The CDR3 has 14 amino acids. CDR3 sequence: CASSYRQGAYEQYF. Here the CDR3 DNA reads TGTGCCAGCAGCTACCGACAGGGGGCCTACGAGCAGTACTTC.

This clone was found a few times. The CDR3 DNA sequence: TGTGCCAGCAGTGGGAAAGGAGGCTCCTACGAGCAGTACTTC. Translating it yields CASSGKGGSYEQYF. This sequence joins TRBV2 and TRBJ2-7, with D possibly TRBD2 on 5 matching bases. Germline values: CDR1 SNHLY, CDR2 FYNNEI. CDR3 length: 14 residues. The V and J ends lost 4 bases and 0 bases respectively, with 10 bases between them.

This chain joins TRBV4-3 and TRBJ1-1; D is unresolved. Germline V CDR1 and CDR2: LGHNA, YSLEER. V was pared by 3 bases and J by 4 bases, with 12 bases between. The CDR3 loop spans 14 amino acids. The CDR3 sequence is CASSQGNRATEAFF. The CDR3 nucleotides are TGCGCCAGCAGCCAGGGCAACCGGGCCACTGAAGCTTTCTTT.

This chain connects TRBV29-1 to TRBJ2-7; 16 nucleotides agree with TRBD2. This CDR3 has 15 residues. Germline V gene sequence: CDR1 SQVTM, CDR2 ANQGSEA. V lost 4 bases and J lost 5; bases outside the gene matches: 5. CDR3 coding DNA: TGCAGCGTTGTGGGACTAGCGGGAGGGTCCCACGAGCAGTACTTC. Protein sequence: CSVVGLAGGSHEQYF.

The rearrangement uses TRBV2 and TRBJ2-1; 7 nucleotides line up with TRBD2. With 10 bases clipped from V and 3 bases from J, the junction kept 9 bases outside the gene matches. This CDR3 contains 14 residues. Germline-derived CDR1 and CDR2 are SNHLY and FYNNEI. This CDR3 reads CATRGLAVYNEQFF. The CDR3 DNA reads TGTGCCACCCGCGGCCTAGCGGTCTACAATGAGCAGTTCTTC.

This clone came up a few times. Other nucleotide sequences in the sample specify the same CDR3. The chain uses TRBV11-2 and TRBJ1-1; the D is unclear. CDR1 SGHAT and CDR2 FQNNGV come from the germline V gene. The CDR3 contains 13 residues. Trimming cost V 0 bases and J 5 bases, with 7 bases left between them. CDR3 region: CASSLELGTEAFF. In DNA form, the CDR3 reads TGTGCCAGCAGCTTAGAGTTAGGGACTGAAGCTTTCTTT.

This clone was seen a few times. V and J are TRBV25-1 and TRBJ2-7, with D possibly matching TRBD2 (5 bases). Looked up from germline, CDR1 is MGHDK and CDR2 is SYGVNS. Trimming removed 5 bases at V and 5 bases at J, with 16 bases between. The CDR3 spans 14 residues. CDR3 coding DNA: TGTGCCAGCAGTTGGGCGGGCCCCGCCGACGAGCAGTACTTC. The encoded protein is CASSWAGPADEQYF.

This chain links TRBV28 with TRBJ1-2; D unresolved. This CDR3 region has 15 residues. Trimming took off 6 bases at V and 7 bases at J, with 21 bases between the two ends. Per germline, CDR1 MDHEN and CDR2 SYDVKM. The CDR3 DNA is TGTGCCAGCAGCAAAGACCGAACTCGGGCTCGTGGCTACACCTTC. Translating gives CASSKDRTRARGYTF.

The V gene is TRBV9, the J gene TRBJ2-7; perhaps TRBD2 as D (6 bases). From germline, CDR1 is SGDLS and CDR2 YYNGEE. The V end lost 0 bases, the J end lost 3 bases, and 7 bases lay between the germline ends. The CDR3 sequence is 13 residues long. CDR3 amino acids: CASSVAGDYEQYF. The DNA of the CDR3 is TGTGCCAGCAGCGTAGCGGGGGACTACGAGCAGTACTTC. Full variable domain (outside the CDR3, taken from reference TRBV9 and TRBJ2-7): DSGVTQTPKHLITATGQRVTLRCSPRSGDLSVYWYQQSLDQGLQFLIQYYNGEERAKGNILERFSAQQFPDLHSELNLSSLELGDSALYFCASSVAGDYEQYFGPGTRLTVT.

Only a few counts were recorded for this clone. The same CDR3 can be traced to other DNA sequences in this sample. This chain joins TRBV5-4 and TRBJ2-7; 7 nucleotides agree with TRBD2. Germline V gene lookup returns CDR1 SGHNT and CDR2 YYREEE (reference sequence). This CDR3 contains 14 residues. Unmatched junction bases numbered 1, after V lost 0 bases and J lost 1 base. The CDR3 DNA reads as TGTGCCAGCAGCTTGGTCGGGGGGTCCTACGAGCAGTACTTC. It specifies CASSLVGGSYEQYF.

J is TRBJ2-3 and V is TRBV7-3, with D maybe TRBD2 (6 bases). The CDR3 spans 15 residues. The germline V and J ends were trimmed by 5 bases and 0 bases, with 12 bases remaining between them. Germline values: CDR1 SGHTA, CDR2 FQGTGA. The chain's CDR3 is CASSPFSGSTDTQYF. CDR3 DNA: TGTGCCAGCAGCCCCTTTAGCGGAAGCACAGATACGCAGTATTTT.

This clone was seen at least ten times. The chain is built from TRBV5-4 and TRBJ2-3; TRBD2 matches 7 bases. V lost 10 bases, J lost 2 bases, and 10 bases stayed unmatched. This CDR3 is built from 14 residues. The germline V gene has CDR1 SGHNT and CDR2 YYREEE (reference sequence). This chain's CDR3 is CAFRGERITDTQYF. The CDR3 nucleotides read TGTGCCTTCCGGGGGGAGCGGATCACAGATACGCAGTATTTT.

The table lists this clone with many counts. This chain connects TRBV10-3 to TRBJ1-3; TRBD1 might be the D (5 bases). CDR3 length equals 14 residues. The germline V and J ends were trimmed by 2 bases and 0 bases, with 5 bases remaining between them. Germline V gene data show CDR1 as ENHRY and CDR2 as SYGVKD. CDR3 region: CAISEQGSGNTIYF. CDR3 sequence (DNA): TGTGCCATCAGTGAGCAGGGCTCTGGAAACACCATATATTTT.

This clone was seen a few times. The CDR3 DNA reads as TGTGCCAGCAGTGACACAGGGGGGACAGATACGCAGTATTTT. Its protein product is CASSDTGGTDTQYF. This chain joins TRBV2 and TRBJ2-3; 8 bases line up with TRBD1. The trim removed 3 bases at V and 3 bases at J, leaving 2 bases unmatched. Germline V lookup: CDR1 SNHLY, CDR2 FYNNEI. The CDR3 spans 14 residues.

This rearrangement joins TRBV5-1 to TRBJ2-1; TRBD2 agrees at 8 bases. The CDR3 has 16 residues. Germline-derived CDR1 and CDR2 are SGHRS and YFSETQ. J was trimmed by 6 bases and V by 1 base; bases with no gene match: 9. The CDR3 DNA sequence: TGCGCCAGCAGCTTGACAGAGTTAGCGGGGATCAATGAGCAGTTCTTC. Translated, it gives CASSLTELAGINEQFF.

The rearrangement joins TRBV28 to TRBJ2-5; 9 bases line up with TRBD1. CDR1 MDHEN and CDR2 SYDVKM come from the germline V gene. The length of the CDR3 is 16 residues. V was clipped by 7 bases and J by 2 bases; unmatched bases: 11. The CDR3 nucleotides are TGTGCCAGCACCCAAGGTCCGGGACAGGGACAAGAGACCCAGTACTTC. It is translated as CASTQGPGQGQETQYF.

The chain uses TRBV28 and TRBJ1-4; D unclear. In germline, CDR1 is MDHEN, CDR2 SYDVKM. This CDR3 spans 11 amino acids. The V end was cut by 5 bases, the J end by 11 bases, with 9 bases between. CDR3 region: CASSDTFKLFF. The CDR3 DNA sequence: TGTGCCAGCAGTGATACATTTAAACTGTTTTTT.

The rearrangement uses TRBV27 and TRBJ2-1; TRBD1 matches at 9 bases. The CDR3 totals 21 residues. With 1 base clipped from V and 4 bases from J, the junction kept 20 bases outside the gene matches. Germline values: CDR1 MNHEY, CDR2 SMNVEV (reference sequence). The DNA of the CDR3 is TGTGCCAGCAGTTTATTACTACAGGGGGCCGCGCGAGTGGGGATATACAATGAGCAGTTCTTC. This gives the protein CASSLLLQGAARVGIYNEQFF.